This T cell receptor (beta chain) was identified during a study of T cells after yellow fever vaccination. This clonotype was detected ten times or more. The CDR3 has 14 residues. Germline values: CDR1 SEHNR, CDR2 FQNEAQ (reference sequence). With 0 bases removed from V and 11 bases from J, the gap between germline ends came to 16 bases. TCR cDNA, made by 5'RACE template switching, carried an added universal primer site and UMIs. TCRdb reanalysed the 5' RACE reads using MiXCR and keeps one entry per CDR3 protein. Seen here are about 210,000 distinct CDR3 sequences, approximately 3% observed once, and the top ten hold around 3.2%.

Sequences were derived from CD4+ T cells sorted from PBMCs, sampled 10 days after the yellow fever booster vaccination. The receptor's source is a man aged 18 to 30 who received the YFV17D yellow fever vaccine. The genes are TRBV7-9 and TRBJ1-1; no firm D call. The chain's CDR3 is CASSLAEAFPGAFF. CDR3 DNA sequence: TGTGCCAGCAGCTTAGCTGAGGCATTCCCTGGGGCTTTCTTT.